One and the same sample provided the 4 T cell receptor beta chains below, sequenced in a study of blood T cell repertoires in COVID-19. Sequenced by immunoSEQ multiplex PCR; TCRdb stores in-frame clones only, minus some. The sample holds more than 200,000 clones, around four fifths seen once. The sequenced material came from peripheral blood. The receptor set was obtained from a woman aged 80 or over with COVID-19, enrolled during active disease.

This rearrangement joins TRBV5-1 to TRBJ2-5, with D unclear. The V end lost 1 base, the J end lost 1 base, and 8 bases lay between the germline ends. Germline V gene sequence: CDR1 SGHRS, CDR2 YFSETQ. This CDR3 has 14 amino acids. CDR3 amino acids: CASSLWSGQETQYF. CDR3 nucleotide sequence: TGCGCCAGCAGCTTGTGGTCGGGCCAAGAGACCCAGTACTTC.

In this sample, this clone turned up a few times. The chain carries TRBV27 and TRBJ1-6, with 8 positions matching TRBD1. After removal of 6 bases from V and 9 bases from J, the junction contained 4 bases not matched to a gene. The germline CDR1 and CDR2 sequences are MNHEY and SMNVEV (reference sequence). This CDR3 has 13 amino acids. The CDR3 sequence: CASRDREGSPLHF. CDR3 bases: TGTGCCAGCAGGGACAGGGAGGGTTCACCCCTCCACTTT.

This sequence joins TRBV5-5 and TRBJ2-2; 8 positions agree with TRBD1. Germline V gives CDR1 SGHKS, CDR2 YYEKEE (reference sequence). The CDR3 runs 16 residues. J lost 0 bases, V lost 3 bases, and 4 bases had no gene match. In nucleotides, the CDR3 is TGTGCCAGCAGCTCTCCGGGACAGGCGAACACCGGGGAGCTGTTTTTT. Translating gives CASSSPGQANTGELFF.

The chain has TRBV7-8 and TRBJ2-1, with 13 bases lining up with TRBD2. The CDR3 is 16 amino acids. Trimming at V came to 4 bases and at J to 5 bases, leaving 5 bases not matched to a gene. Germline V gene sequence: CDR1 SGHVS, CDR2 FQNEAQ. CDR3 in amino acids: CASSSSGTSGDNEQFF. The CDR3 DNA follows: TGTGCCAGCAGCTCGTCCGGGACTAGCGGGGACAATGAGCAGTTCTTC.